This record concerns one T cell receptor (beta chain) sequence. In the original analysis: Estimated nucleated cell counts came from reference gene primer amplification. Measured with immunoSEQ multiplex PCR; TCRdb has only the in-frame clones, and not every one. D and trimming come from the DNA, and the V and J calls and clone size come from that table. The sample has more than 90,000 clones, approximately 80% seen once. Trimming cost V 8 bases and J 5 bases, with 15 bases left between them. The CDR3 is made up of 13 amino acids. Germline values: CDR1 LGHDT, CDR2 YNNKEL (reference sequence). The data belong to a study of blood T cell repertoires in COVID-19. Looking at the study overall: Samples of COVID-19 (acute and convalescent) were obtained from the United States, Italy and Spain. The cDNA or gDNA used as material had been derived from T cells, B-cell-depleted T cells, or PBMCs.

The receptor was derived from a human donor in a cohort sampled during active COVID-19. The gene calls are TRBV3-1 (or the pseudogene TRBV3-2) and TRBJ1-2; the D gene is possibly TRBD1 (6 bases). The sequenced sample was peripheral blood. CDR3 nucleotides: TGTGCCAGCCAGAGGGGGGGGCGGTATGGCTACACCTTC. Encoded protein: CASQRGGRYGYTF.